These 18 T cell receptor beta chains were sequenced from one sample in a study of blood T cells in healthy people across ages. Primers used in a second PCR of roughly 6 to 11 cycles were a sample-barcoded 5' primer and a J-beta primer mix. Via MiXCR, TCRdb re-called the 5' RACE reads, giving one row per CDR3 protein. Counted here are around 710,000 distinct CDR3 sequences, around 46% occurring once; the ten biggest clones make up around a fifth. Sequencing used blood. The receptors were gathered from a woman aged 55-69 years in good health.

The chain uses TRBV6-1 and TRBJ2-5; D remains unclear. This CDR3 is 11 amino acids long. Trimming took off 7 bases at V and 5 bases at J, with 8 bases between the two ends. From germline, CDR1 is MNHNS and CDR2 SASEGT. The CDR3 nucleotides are TGTGCCAGCACCAGGCGGGAGACCCAGTACTTC. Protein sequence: CASTRRETQYF.

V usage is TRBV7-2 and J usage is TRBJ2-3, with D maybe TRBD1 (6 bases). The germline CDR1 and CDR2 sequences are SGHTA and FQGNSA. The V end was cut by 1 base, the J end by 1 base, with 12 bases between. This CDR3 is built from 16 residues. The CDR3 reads CASSLGQGPRTDTQYF. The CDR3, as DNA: TGTGCCAGCAGCTTAGGTCAGGGGCCACGCACAGATACGCAGTATTTT. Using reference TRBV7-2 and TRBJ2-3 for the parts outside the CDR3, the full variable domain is GAGVSQSPSNKVTEKGKDVELRCDPISGHTALYWYRQSLGQGLEFLIYFQGNSAPDKSGLPSDRFSAERTGGSVSTLTIQRTQQEDSAVYLCASSLGQGPRTDTQYFGPGTRLTVL.

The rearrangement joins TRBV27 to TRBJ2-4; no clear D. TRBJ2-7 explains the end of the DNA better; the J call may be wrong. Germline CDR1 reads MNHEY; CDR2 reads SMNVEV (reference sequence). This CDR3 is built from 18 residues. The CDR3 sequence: CASSLPQGPSKAVYEQYF. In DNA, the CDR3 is TGTGCCAGCAGTTTACCCCAAGGCCCATCCAAGGCCGTCTACGAGCAGTACTTC.

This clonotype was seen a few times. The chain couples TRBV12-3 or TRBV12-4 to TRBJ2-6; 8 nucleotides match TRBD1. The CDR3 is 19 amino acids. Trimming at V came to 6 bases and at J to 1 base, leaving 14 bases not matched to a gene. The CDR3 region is CASRHGSAGGGSGANVLTF. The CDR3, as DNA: TGTGCCAGCAGACATGGGTCCGCAGGGGGCGGGTCTGGGGCCAACGTCCTGACTTTC.

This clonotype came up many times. The DNA for the CDR3 is TGTGCCAGCAGCCAAGACGCCGAGGGGCGCGGCTACACCTTC. Its protein is CASSQDAEGRGYTF. This rearrangement joins TRBV3-1 to TRBJ1-2; TRBD1 might be the D (5 bases). The CDR3 has 14 amino acids. Germline V gives CDR1 LGHDT, CDR2 YNNKEL (reference sequence). The ends were cut back, 0 bases at V and 8 bases at J, with 13 bases in the middle.

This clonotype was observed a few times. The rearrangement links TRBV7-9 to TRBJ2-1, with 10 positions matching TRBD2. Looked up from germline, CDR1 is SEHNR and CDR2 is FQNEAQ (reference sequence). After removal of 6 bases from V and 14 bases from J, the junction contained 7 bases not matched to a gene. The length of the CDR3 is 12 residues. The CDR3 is CASRPSSGSEFF. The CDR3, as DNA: TGTGCCAGCAGACCTTCTAGCGGGAGTGAGTTCTTC.

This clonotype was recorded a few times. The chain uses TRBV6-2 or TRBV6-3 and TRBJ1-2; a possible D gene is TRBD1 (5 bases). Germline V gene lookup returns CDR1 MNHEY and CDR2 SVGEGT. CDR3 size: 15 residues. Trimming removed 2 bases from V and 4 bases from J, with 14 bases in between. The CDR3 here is CASSYRGVKLYGYTF. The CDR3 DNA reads TGTGCCAGCAGTTACCGGGGCGTCAAGCTCTATGGCTACACCTTC.

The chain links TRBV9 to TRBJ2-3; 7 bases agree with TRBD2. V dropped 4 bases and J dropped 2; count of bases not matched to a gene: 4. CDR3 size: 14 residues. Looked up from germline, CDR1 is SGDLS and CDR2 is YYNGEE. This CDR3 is CASSNLADTDTQYF. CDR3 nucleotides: TGTGCCAGCAGCAATCTAGCGGACACAGATACGCAGTATTTT. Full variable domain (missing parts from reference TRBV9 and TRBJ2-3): DSGVTQTPKHLITATGQRVTLRCSPRSGDLSVYWYQQSLDQGLQFLIQYYNGEERAKGNILERFSAQQFPDLHSELNLSSLELGDSALYFCASSNLADTDTQYFGPGTRLTVL.

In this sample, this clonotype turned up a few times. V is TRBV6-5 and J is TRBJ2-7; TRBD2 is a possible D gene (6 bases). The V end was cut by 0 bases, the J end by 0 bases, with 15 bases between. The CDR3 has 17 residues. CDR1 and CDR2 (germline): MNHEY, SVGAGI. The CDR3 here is CASSYSRPSASSYEQYF. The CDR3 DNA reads TGTGCCAGCAGTTACTCGAGACCTAGCGCGTCCTCCTACGAGCAGTACTTC.

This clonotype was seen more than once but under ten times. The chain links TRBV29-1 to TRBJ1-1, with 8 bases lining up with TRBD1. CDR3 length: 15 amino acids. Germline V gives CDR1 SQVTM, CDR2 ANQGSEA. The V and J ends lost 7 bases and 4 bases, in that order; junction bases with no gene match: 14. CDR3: CSARTGRGTSTEAFF. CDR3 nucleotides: TGCAGCGCCCGGACAGGGAGGGGAACGAGCACTGAAGCTTTCTTT.

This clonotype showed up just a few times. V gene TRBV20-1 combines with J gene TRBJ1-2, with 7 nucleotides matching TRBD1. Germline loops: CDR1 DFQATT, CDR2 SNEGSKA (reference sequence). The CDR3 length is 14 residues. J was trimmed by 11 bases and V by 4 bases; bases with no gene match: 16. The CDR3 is CSATLGQVPAKYTF. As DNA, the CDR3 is TGCAGTGCTACCCTTGGACAGGTGCCCGCCAAATACACCTTC.

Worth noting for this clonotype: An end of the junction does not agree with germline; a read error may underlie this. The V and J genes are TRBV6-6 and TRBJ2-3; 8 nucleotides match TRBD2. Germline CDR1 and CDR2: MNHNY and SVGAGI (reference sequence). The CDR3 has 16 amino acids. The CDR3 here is CAGSSGLAGSADTQYF. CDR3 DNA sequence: TGTGCCGGCAGTTCGGGGTTAGCGGGGTCCGCGGATACGCAGTATTTT.

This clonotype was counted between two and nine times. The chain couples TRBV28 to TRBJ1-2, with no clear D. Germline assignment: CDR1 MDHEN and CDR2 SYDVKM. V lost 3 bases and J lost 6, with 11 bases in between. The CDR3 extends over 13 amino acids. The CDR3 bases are TGTGCCAGCAGTTTTGAGGCAGTTGATGGCTACACCTTC. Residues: CASSFEAVDGYTF.

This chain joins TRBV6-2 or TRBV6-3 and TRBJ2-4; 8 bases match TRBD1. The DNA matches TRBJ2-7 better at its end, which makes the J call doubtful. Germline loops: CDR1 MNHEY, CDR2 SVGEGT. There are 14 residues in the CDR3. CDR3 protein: CASSYDRGGYEQYF. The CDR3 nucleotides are TGTGCCAGCAGTTACGACAGGGGTGGGTACGAGCAGTACTTC.

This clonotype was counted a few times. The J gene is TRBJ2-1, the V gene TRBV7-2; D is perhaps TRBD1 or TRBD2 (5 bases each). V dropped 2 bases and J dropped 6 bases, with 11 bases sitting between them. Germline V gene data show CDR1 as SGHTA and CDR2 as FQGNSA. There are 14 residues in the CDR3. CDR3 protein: CASSLPGPLNEQFF. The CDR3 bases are TGTGCCAGCAGCTTACCGGGACCCCTCAATGAGCAGTTCTTC.

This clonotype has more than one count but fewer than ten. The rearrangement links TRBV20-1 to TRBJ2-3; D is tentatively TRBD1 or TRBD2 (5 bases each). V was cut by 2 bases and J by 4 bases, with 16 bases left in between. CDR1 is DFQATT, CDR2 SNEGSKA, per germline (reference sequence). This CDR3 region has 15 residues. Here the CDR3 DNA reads TGCAGTGCTAGAAGGGCTGGGGGTCGGGCAGATACGCAGTATTTT. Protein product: CSARRAGGRADTQYF.

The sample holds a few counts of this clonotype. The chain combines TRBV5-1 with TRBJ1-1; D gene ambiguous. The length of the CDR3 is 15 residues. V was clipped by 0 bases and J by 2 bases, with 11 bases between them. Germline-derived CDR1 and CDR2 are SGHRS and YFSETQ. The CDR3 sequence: CASSLGIGFNTEAFF. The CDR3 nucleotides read TGCGCCAGCAGCTTGGGTATAGGATTTAACACTGAAGCTTTCTTT. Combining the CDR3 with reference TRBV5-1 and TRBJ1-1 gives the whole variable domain KAGVTQTPRYLIKTRGQQVTLSCSPISGHRSVSWYQQTPGQGLQFLFEYFSETQRNKGNFPGRFSGRQFSNSRSEMNVSTLELGDSALYLCASSLGIGFNTEAFFGQGTRLTVV.

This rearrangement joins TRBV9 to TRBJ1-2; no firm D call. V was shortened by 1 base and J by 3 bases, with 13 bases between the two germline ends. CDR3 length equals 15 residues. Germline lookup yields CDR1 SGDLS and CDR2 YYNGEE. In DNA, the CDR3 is TGTGCCAGCAGCGTAACCGGGAATTCCTACTATGGCTACACCTTC. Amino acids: CASSVTGNSYYGYTF.